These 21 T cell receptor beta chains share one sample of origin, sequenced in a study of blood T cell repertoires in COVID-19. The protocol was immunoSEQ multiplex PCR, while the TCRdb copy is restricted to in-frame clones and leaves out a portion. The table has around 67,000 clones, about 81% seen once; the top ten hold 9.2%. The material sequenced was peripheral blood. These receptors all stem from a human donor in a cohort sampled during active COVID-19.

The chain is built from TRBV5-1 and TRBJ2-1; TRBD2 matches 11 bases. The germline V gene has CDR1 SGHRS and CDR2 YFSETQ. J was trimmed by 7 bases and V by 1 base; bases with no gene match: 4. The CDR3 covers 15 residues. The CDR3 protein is CASSLTSGRGNEQFF. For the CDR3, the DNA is TGCGCCAGCAGCTTGACTAGCGGGAGAGGGAATGAGCAGTTCTTC. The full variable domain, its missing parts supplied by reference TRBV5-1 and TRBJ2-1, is KAGVTQTPRYLIKTRGQQVTLSCSPISGHRSVSWYQQTPGQGLQFLFEYFSETQRNKGNFPGRFSGRQFSNSRSEMNVSTLELGDSALYLCASSLTSGRGNEQFFGPGTRLTVL.

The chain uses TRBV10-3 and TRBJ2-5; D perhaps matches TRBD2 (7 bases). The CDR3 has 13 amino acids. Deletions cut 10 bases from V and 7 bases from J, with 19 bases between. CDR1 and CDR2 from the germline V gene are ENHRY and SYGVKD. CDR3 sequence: CATSEGRGGTQYF. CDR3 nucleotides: TGTGCCACTTCGGAAGGGAGGGGGGGGACCCAGTACTTC.

The CDR3 DNA follows: TGTGCCAGCGATCGGGACAGGTTATCCACCGGGGAGCTGTTTTTT. Its translation: CASDRDRLSTGELFF. The chain employs TRBV2 and TRBJ2-2, with TRBD1 matching over 8 bases. The length of the CDR3 is 15 residues. Trimming removed 8 bases from V and 4 bases from J; junction bases left unmatched: 9. Per the germline V gene, CDR1 is SNHLY and CDR2 is FYNNEI.

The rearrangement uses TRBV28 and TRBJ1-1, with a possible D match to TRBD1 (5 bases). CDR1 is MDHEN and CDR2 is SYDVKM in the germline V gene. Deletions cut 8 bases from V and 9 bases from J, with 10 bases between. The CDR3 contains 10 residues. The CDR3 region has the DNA TGTGCCAGCCGCAGGGAACAAGCTTTCTTT. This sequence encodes CASRREQAFF. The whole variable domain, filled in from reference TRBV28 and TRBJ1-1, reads DVKVTQSSRYLVKRTGEKVFLECVQDMDHENMFWYRQDPGLGLRLIYFSYDVKMKEKGDIPEGYSVSREKKERFSLILESASTNQTSMYLCASRREQAFFGQGTRLTVV.

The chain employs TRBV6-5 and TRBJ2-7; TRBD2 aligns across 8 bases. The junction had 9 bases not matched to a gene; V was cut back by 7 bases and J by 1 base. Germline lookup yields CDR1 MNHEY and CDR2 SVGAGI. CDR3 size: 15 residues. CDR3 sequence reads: CASKAGAAASYEQYF. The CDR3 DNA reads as TGTGCCAGCAAAGCGGGGGCAGCGGCTTCCTACGAGCAGTACTTC.

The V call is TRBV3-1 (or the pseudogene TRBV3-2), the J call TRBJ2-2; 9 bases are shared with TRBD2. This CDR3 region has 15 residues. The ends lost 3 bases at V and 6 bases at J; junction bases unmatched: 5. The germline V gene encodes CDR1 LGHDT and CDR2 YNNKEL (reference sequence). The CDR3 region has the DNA TGTGCCAGCAGCCAGTTAGCGGGAGACCCCGGGGAGCTGTTTTTT. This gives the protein CASSQLAGDPGELFF.

CDR3 in amino acids: CASSVGRLAQSEQFF. CDR3 bases: TGTGCCAGCAGCGTAGGGAGACTAGCTCAAAGTGAGCAGTTCTTC. The V gene is TRBV9, the J gene TRBJ2-1; the match to TRBD2 covers 7 bases. Germline V CDR1 and CDR2: SGDLS, YYNGEE. Germline trimming cut 0 bases from V and 9 bases from J; bases unmatched to any gene: 9. This CDR3 is built from 15 residues.

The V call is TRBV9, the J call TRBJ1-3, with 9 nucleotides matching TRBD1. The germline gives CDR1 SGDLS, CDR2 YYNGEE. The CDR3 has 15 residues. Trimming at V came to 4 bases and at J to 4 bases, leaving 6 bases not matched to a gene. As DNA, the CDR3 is TGTGCCAGCAGCATAGAACAGGGGGCGGGAAACACCATATATTTT. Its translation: CASSIEQGAGNTIYF.

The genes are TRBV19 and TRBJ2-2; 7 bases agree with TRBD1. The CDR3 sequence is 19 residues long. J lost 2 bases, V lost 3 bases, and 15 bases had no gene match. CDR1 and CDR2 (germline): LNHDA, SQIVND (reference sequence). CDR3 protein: CASSIRDRAGTANTGELFF. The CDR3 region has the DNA TGTGCCAGTAGTATCCGGGATCGGGCCGGGACAGCTAACACCGGGGAGCTGTTTTTT. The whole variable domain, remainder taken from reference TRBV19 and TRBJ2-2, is DGGITQSPKYLFRKEGQNVTLSCEQNLNHDAMYWYRQDPGQGLRLIYYSQIVNDFQKGDIAEGYSVSREKKESFPLTVTSAQKNPTAFYLCASSIRDRAGTANTGELFFGEGSRLTVL.

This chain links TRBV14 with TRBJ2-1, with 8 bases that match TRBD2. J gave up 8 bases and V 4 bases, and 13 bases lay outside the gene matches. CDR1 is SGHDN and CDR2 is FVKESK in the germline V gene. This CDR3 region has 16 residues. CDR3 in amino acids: CASSPLLPGLEDEQFF. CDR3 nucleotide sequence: TGTGCCAGCAGCCCTCTACTTCCGGGACTAGAGGATGAGCAGTTCTTC.

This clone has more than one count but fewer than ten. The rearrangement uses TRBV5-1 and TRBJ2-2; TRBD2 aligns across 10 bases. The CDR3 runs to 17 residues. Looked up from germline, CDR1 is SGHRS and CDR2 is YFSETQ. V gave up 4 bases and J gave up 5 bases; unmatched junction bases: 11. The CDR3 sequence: CASSVGGLAGETGELFF. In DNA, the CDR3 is TGCGCCAGCAGCGTTGGGGGTCTAGCGGGAGAAACCGGGGAGCTGTTTTTT.

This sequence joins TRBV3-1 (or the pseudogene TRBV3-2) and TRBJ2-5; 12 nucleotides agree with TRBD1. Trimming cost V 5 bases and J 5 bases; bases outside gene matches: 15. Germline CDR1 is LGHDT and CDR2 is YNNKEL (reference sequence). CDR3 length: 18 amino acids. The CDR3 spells CASSLGTGGPLKLETQYF. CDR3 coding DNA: TGTGCCAGCAGCTTGGGGACAGGGGGCCCCCTAAAATTGGAGACCCAGTACTTC.

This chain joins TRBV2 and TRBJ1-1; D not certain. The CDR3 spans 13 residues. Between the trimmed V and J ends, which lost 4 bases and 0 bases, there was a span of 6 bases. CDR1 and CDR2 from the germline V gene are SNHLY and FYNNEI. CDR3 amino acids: CASSAYMNTEAFF. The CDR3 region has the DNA TGTGCCAGCAGTGCCTATATGAACACTGAAGCTTTCTTT.

In DNA form, the CDR3 reads TGCGCCAGCAGCTCTGGACAGACACACACAGATACGCAGTATTTT. This sequence encodes CASSSGQTHTDTQYF. The chain links TRBV5-1 to TRBJ2-3; D is possibly TRBD1 (6 bases). Trimming left V 3 bases short and J 2 bases short, with 13 bases between. The CDR3 totals 15 residues. Germline V gene sequence: CDR1 SGHRS, CDR2 YFSETQ. Looking up the rest from reference TRBV5-1 and TRBJ2-3 gives the full variable domain: KAGVTQTPRYLIKTRGQQVTLSCSPISGHRSVSWYQQTPGQGLQFLFEYFSETQRNKGNFPGRFSGRQFSNSRSEMNVSTLELGDSALYLCASSSGQTHTDTQYFGPGTRLTVL.

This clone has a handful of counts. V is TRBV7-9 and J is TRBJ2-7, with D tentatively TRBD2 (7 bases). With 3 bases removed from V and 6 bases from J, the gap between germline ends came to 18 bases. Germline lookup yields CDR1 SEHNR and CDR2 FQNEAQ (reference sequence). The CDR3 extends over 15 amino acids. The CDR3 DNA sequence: TGTGCCAGCAGCTTCGCCGACGGGGGGCGGGGCGAGCAGTACTTC. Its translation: CASSFADGGRGEQYF.

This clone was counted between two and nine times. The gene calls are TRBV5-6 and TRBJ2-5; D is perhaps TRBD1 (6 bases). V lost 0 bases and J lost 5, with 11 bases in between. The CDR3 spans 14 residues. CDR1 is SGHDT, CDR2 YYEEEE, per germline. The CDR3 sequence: CASSLAGALETQYF. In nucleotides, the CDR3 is TGTGCCAGCAGCTTGGCAGGGGCCTTGGAGACCCAGTACTTC.

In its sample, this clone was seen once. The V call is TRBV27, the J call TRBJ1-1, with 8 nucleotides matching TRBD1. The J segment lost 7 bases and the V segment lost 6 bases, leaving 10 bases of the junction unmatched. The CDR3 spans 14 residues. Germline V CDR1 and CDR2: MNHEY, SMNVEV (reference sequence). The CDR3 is CASRRGQGTLEAFF. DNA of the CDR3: TGTGCCAGCAGGCGTGGACAGGGCACGCTTGAAGCTTTCTTT.

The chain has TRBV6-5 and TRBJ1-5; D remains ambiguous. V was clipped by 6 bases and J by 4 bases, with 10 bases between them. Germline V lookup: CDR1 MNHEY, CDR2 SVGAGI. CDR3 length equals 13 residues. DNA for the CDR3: TGTGCCAGCAGACCCTCAGCGAATCAGCCCCAGCATTTT. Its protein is CASRPSANQPQHF.

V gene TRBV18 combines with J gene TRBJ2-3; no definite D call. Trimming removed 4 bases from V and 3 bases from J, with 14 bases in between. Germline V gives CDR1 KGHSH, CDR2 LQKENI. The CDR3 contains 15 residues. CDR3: CASSLLVPQTDTQYF. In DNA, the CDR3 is TGTGCCAGCTCACTCCTGGTACCACAAACAGATACGCAGTATTTT.

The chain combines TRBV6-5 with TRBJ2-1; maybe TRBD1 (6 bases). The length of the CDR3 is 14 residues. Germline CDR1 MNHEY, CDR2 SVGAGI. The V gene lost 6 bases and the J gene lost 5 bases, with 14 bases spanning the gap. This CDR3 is CASRKQGLDNEQFF. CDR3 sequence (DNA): TGTGCCAGCAGAAAACAGGGTTTGGACAATGAGCAGTTCTTC.

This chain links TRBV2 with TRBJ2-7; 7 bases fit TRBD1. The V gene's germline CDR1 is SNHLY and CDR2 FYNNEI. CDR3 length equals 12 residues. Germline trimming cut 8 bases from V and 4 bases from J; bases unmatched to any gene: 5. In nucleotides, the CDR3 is TGTGCCAGCGGGACAGCGATTTACGAGCAGTACTTC. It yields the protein CASGTAIYEQYF.